A selection of T cell receptor beta chains follows, all from one sample in a study of tumor-infiltrating T cells and Merkel cell polyomavirus. Data came from immunoSEQ multiplex PCR; TCRdb stores just in-frame clones and leaves some out. The table includes 2,000 to 2,500 clones, approximately 98% detected once. Sequencing was performed on lymph node tissue. The source is a man between 65 and 85 years old with Merkel cell carcinoma. Both conserved end residues are part of each CDR3. Each record gives: V gene, D gene, clone size, J gene, CDR3 DNA, CDR3 protein. The D gene is left open where the match is weak. Clone sizes are given selectively: once, few, many, or a class where the clone is expanded.

v_call: TRBV7-6
d_call: NA
clone_size: NA
j_call: TRBJ1-5
cdr3_nt: TGTGCCAGCAGCTTAGGGAACGGGAATAGCAATCAGCCCCAGCATTTT
cdr3_aa: CASSLGNGNSNQPQHF

v_call: TRBV29-1
d_call: TRBD1
clone_size: once
j_call: TRBJ1-1
cdr3_nt: TGCAGCGTTGGAGACAGGGTGAACACTGAAGCTTTCTTT
cdr3_aa: CSVGDRVNTEAFF

v_call: TRBV18
d_call: NA
clone_size: NA
j_call: TRBJ1-4
cdr3_nt: TGTGCCAGCTCACCACCGGGGCGGGGGTCAACTAATGAAAAACTGTTTTTT
cdr3_aa: CASSPPGRGSTNEKLFF

v_call: TRBV9
d_call: TRBD1
clone_size: NA
j_call: TRBJ1-6
cdr3_nt: TGTGCCAGCAGCCCAGGGACAGAAAATTCACCCCTCCACTTT
cdr3_aa: CASSPGTENSPLHF

v_call: TRBV7-8
d_call: TRBD2
clone_size: NA
j_call: TRBJ2-7
cdr3_nt: TGTGCCAGCAGCCTACGGACTAGTGGGCCCGAGCAGTACTTC
cdr3_aa: CASSLRTSGPEQYF

v_call: TRBV30
d_call: TRBD2
clone_size: NA
j_call: TRBJ2-1
cdr3_nt: TGTGCCTGGAGTAGCGGGAGAAGTTTAAACTCCTACAATGAGCAGTTCTTC
cdr3_aa: CAWSSGRSLNSYNEQFF

v_call: TRBV29-1
d_call: TRBD2
clone_size: NA
j_call: TRBJ2-1
cdr3_nt: TGCAGCTCGAAGTGGGGACTAAGCGGGAGTGCGAATGAGCAGTTCTTC
cdr3_aa: CSSKWGLSGSANEQFF

v_call: TRBV5-1
d_call: TRBD2
clone_size: NA
j_call: TRBJ2-2
cdr3_nt: TGCGCCAGCAGCTTGCCCATTAGCGGGAGGACCGGGGAGCTGTTTTTT
cdr3_aa: CASSLPISGRTGELFF

v_call: TRBV7-9
d_call: NA
clone_size: NA
j_call: TRBJ1-3
cdr3_nt: TGTGCCAGCAGCTTAGCAATAGCGGGTTCTGGAAACACCATATATTTT
cdr3_aa: CASSLAIAGSGNTIYF

v_call: TRBV7-2
d_call: TRBD2
clone_size: NA
j_call: TRBJ2-2
cdr3_nt: TGTGCCAGCAGCCCCCGGGGGGGAGTGAACACCGGGGAGCTGTTTTTT
cdr3_aa: CASSPRGGVNTGELFF

v_call: TRBV6-1
d_call: TRBD1
clone_size: few
j_call: TRBJ2-7
cdr3_nt: TGTGCCAGCAGTGCCACTACAGGGGGCTTAGAGCAGTACTTC
cdr3_aa: CASSATTGGLEQYF

v_call: TRBV13
d_call: NA
clone_size: NA
j_call: TRBJ2-4
cdr3_nt: TGTGCCAGCAGCTTAGGCGGGGTAGCCAAAAACATTCAGTATTTC
cdr3_aa: CASSLGGVAKNIQYF

v_call: TRBV7-3
d_call: NA
clone_size: NA
j_call: TRBJ1-2
cdr3_nt: TGTGCCAGCAGCTTATCGTACAGGGATTATGGCTACACCTTC
cdr3_aa: CASSLSYRDYGYTF

v_call: TRBV9
d_call: TRBD1
clone_size: NA
j_call: TRBJ1-5
cdr3_nt: TGTGCCAGCAGCGTAGGGTCAGGGGGTAATCAGTCTCAGCATTTT
cdr3_aa: CASSVGSGGNQSQHF

v_call: TRBV30
d_call: NA
clone_size: NA
j_call: TRBJ1-1
cdr3_nt: TGTGCCTGGAGTGTACTGGGTCCGCGGGCTGAAGCTTTCTTT
cdr3_aa: CAWSVLGPRAEAFF

v_call: TRBV9
d_call: TRBD2
clone_size: NA
j_call: TRBJ2-2
cdr3_nt: TGTGCCAGCAGCGTAGGGGCTAGCGGGGCCACCGGGGAGCTGTTTTTT
cdr3_aa: CASSVGASGATGELFF

v_call: TRBV7-2
d_call: NA
clone_size: NA
j_call: TRBJ2-3
cdr3_nt: TGTGCCAGCCGTGCGGGCACAGATACGCAGTATTTT
cdr3_aa: CASRAGTDTQYF

v_call: TRBV7-9
d_call: NA
clone_size: once
j_call: TRBJ1-2
cdr3_nt: TGTGCCAGCAGCTTAGGGGGACACCATTATGGCTACACCTTC
cdr3_aa: CASSLGGHHYGYTF

v_call: TRBV11-3
d_call: TRBD2
clone_size: NA
j_call: TRBJ2-5
cdr3_nt: TGTGCCAGCAGCTTAGGTAGCGGGAGGCAAGAGACCCAGTACTTC
cdr3_aa: CASSLGSGRQETQYF

v_call: TRBV27
d_call: NA
clone_size: NA
j_call: TRBJ2-1
cdr3_nt: TGTGCCAGCAGTTTACAGGGTGTCAATGAGCAGTTCTTC
cdr3_aa: CASSLQGVNEQFF

v_call: TRBV18
d_call: TRBD2
clone_size: NA
j_call: TRBJ2-1
cdr3_nt: TGTGCCAGCTCACCCGGGACTAGCGGGAGAGAATTAAATGAGCAGTTCTTC
cdr3_aa: CASSPGTSGRELNEQFF

v_call: TRBV30
d_call: NA
clone_size: once
j_call: TRBJ1-4
cdr3_nt: TGTGCCTGGAAGATACAGGGTGGAGGTGAAAAACTGTTTTTT
cdr3_aa: CAWKIQGGGEKLFF

v_call: TRBV19
d_call: TRBD2
clone_size: NA
j_call: TRBJ2-2
cdr3_nt: TGTGCGTTTAGCGGGAGGGGAATCGGGGAGCTGTTTTTT
cdr3_aa: CAFSGRGIGELFF

v_call: TRBV4-2
d_call: TRBD1
clone_size: NA
j_call: TRBJ1-5
cdr3_nt: TGTGCCAGCAGCCGGGGGGACAGTGATAGCAATCAGCCCCAGCATTTT
cdr3_aa: CASSRGDSDSNQPQHF

v_call: TRBV12-5
d_call: NA
clone_size: NA
j_call: TRBJ1-5
cdr3_nt: TGTGCTAGTGGTTTGGCAGAAAATCAGCCCCAGCATTTT
cdr3_aa: CASGLAENQPQHF

v_call: TRBV6-6
d_call: NA
clone_size: NA
j_call: TRBJ2-1
cdr3_nt: TGTGCCAGCAAAGGGGATGAGCAGTTCTTC
cdr3_aa: CASKGDEQFF

v_call: TRBV27
d_call: TRBD2
clone_size: once
j_call: TRBJ2-2
cdr3_nt: TGTGCCAGCAGTTTACTAGCGGGAGGGCCGGGTACCGGGGAGCTGTTTTTT
cdr3_aa: CASSLLAGGPGTGELFF

v_call: TRBV18
d_call: TRBD1
clone_size: NA
j_call: TRBJ1-2
cdr3_nt: TGTGCCAGCTCACCGGGACAGAGCTCCCTTGGCTACACCTTC
cdr3_aa: CASSPGQSSLGYTF

v_call: TRBV7-9
d_call: NA
clone_size: NA
j_call: TRBJ2-2
cdr3_nt: TGTGCCAGCAGCCTCGGCAGGGAAAACACCGGGGAGCTGTTTTTT
cdr3_aa: CASSLGRENTGELFF

v_call: TRBV7-9
d_call: NA
clone_size: NA
j_call: TRBJ1-1
cdr3_nt: TGTGCCAGCAGCTACCACAGGGCAATGAACACTGAAGCTTTCTTT
cdr3_aa: CASSYHRAMNTEAFF

v_call: TRBV2
d_call: NA
clone_size: NA
j_call: TRBJ2-2
cdr3_nt: TGTGCCAGCTCTTTGGACAACACCGGCGGGGAGCTGTTTTTT
cdr3_aa: CASSLDNTGGELFF

v_call: TRBV7-3
d_call: NA
clone_size: NA
j_call: TRBJ2-2
cdr3_nt: TGTGCCAGCAGCTTAATACCGGGGACCGGGGAGCTGTTTTTT
cdr3_aa: CASSLIPGTGELFF